Following are 12 T cell receptor beta chains from one sample sequenced in a study of blood T cell repertoires in COVID-19. Using immunoSEQ multiplex PCR, the repertoire was profiled, and TCRdb retains in-frame clones only, with some absent. The sample includes 200,000 to 250,000 clones, more than 70% seen only once; the top ten take 2.1%. Sequencing was carried out using peripheral blood. The receptors were sampled from a woman in her 40s who had recovered from COVID-19.

The chain is built from TRBV12-3 or TRBV12-4 and TRBJ1-2; D is unresolved. This CDR3 has 11 amino acids. V gave up 8 bases and J gave up 4 bases, with 8 bases separating them. In nucleotides, the CDR3 is TGTGCCAGCGGTGACTCCTATGGCTACACCTTC. This codes for CASGDSYGYTF.

CDR3 DNA: TGTGCCACCAGTGATTTTGGGACTCAATATACGCAGTATTTT. Translation gives CATSDFGTQYTQYF. This chain joins TRBV24-1 and TRBJ2-3; tentatively, D is TRBD2 (6 bases). Germline lookup yields CDR1 KGHDR and CDR2 SFDVKD. The CDR3 is 14 residues long. The germline V and J ends were trimmed by 1 base and 7 bases, with 11 bases remaining between them.

The DNA for the CDR3 is TGTGCCAGCAGCTTCTCACTAGCGGGGGGGCCTGACGAGCAGTACTTC. Amino acids: CASSFSLAGGPDEQYF. This chain joins TRBV7-6 and TRBJ2-7; 13 nucleotides match TRBD2. This CDR3 region has 16 residues. Germline-derived CDR1 and CDR2 are SGHVS and FNYEAQ. After removal of 3 bases from V and 5 bases from J, the junction contained 7 bases not matched to a gene. Filled out from reference TRBV7-6 and TRBJ2-7, the complete variable domain reads GAGVSQSPRYKVTKRGQDVALRCDPISGHVSLYWYRQALGQGPEFLTYFNYEAQQDKSGLPNDRFSAERPEGSISTLTIQRTEQRDSAMYRCASSFSLAGGPDEQYFGPGTRLTVT.

This chain joins TRBV9 and TRBJ2-2; no firm D call. V lost 6 bases and J lost 2, with 8 bases in between. The CDR3 contains 13 residues. Germline CDR1 and CDR2: SGDLS and YYNGEE. This chain's CDR3 is CASTPPNTGELFF. The CDR3 DNA sequence: TGTGCCAGCACCCCTCCCAACACCGGGGAGCTGTTTTTT. The entire variable domain, with the rest obtained from reference TRBV9 and TRBJ2-2, is as follows: DSGVTQTPKHLITATGQRVTLRCSPRSGDLSVYWYQQSLDQGLQFLIQYYNGEERAKGNILERFSAQQFPDLHSELNLSSLELGDSALYFCASTPPNTGELFFGEGSRLTVL.

The chain employs TRBV7-9 and TRBJ1-5, with D tentatively TRBD1 (6 bases). CDR1 and CDR2 from the germline V gene are SEHNR and FQNEAQ (reference sequence). Trimming pared 0 bases from V and 11 bases from J, leaving 14 bases between. The CDR3 covers 14 residues. CDR3 coding DNA: TGTGCCAGCAGCTTAGCATCGGCCAGGGGATCCCAGCATTTT. Translated: CASSLASARGSQHF.

The V and J genes are TRBV30 and TRBJ2-5, with 11 bases fitting TRBD1. CDR1 and CDR2 from the germline V gene are GTSNPN and SVGIG (reference sequence). CDR3 length: 15 amino acids. The V gene end was trimmed by 1 base and the J gene end by 4 bases; junction bases not matched to a gene: 5. CDR3 residues: CAWSADRGLGETQYF. The CDR3 nucleotides are TGTGCCTGGAGTGCGGACAGGGGGCTTGGAGAGACCCAGTACTTC.

The chain joins TRBV7-2 to TRBJ2-1; unclear D gene. The CDR3 is 13 amino acids. Trimming removed 1 base at V and 6 bases at J, with 7 bases between. CDR1 is SGHTA and CDR2 is FQGNSA in the germline V gene. In DNA, the CDR3 is TGTGCCAGCAGCTTAGGACACTTCAATGAGCAGTTCTTC. Amino acid sequence: CASSLGHFNEQFF. Drawing the rest from reference TRBV7-2 and TRBJ2-1, the complete variable domain is GAGVSQSPSNKVTEKGKDVELRCDPISGHTALYWYRQSLGQGLEFLIYFQGNSAPDKSGLPSDRFSAERTGGSVSTLTIQRTQQEDSAVYLCASSLGHFNEQFFGPGTRLTVL.

The rearrangement joins TRBV4-2 to TRBJ2-7; D uncertain. The germline V gene encodes CDR1 LGHNA and CDR2 YNFKEQ. V lost 2 bases, J lost 5 bases, and 10 bases lay in between. This CDR3 contains 13 residues. The CDR3: CASSQSNQNEQYF. CDR3 nucleotides: TGTGCCAGCAGCCAATCCAACCAGAACGAGCAGTACTTC.

This clone has only one observation. CDR3 sequence reads: CASRRGLAGGQTQYF. CDR3 DNA sequence: TGTGCCAGCCGACGGGGACTAGCGGGAGGGCAGACTCAGTACTTC. The rearrangement uses TRBV18 and TRBJ2-4, with 16 nucleotides matching TRBD2. Germline loops: CDR1 KGHSH, CDR2 LQKENI. Unmatched junction bases numbered 10, after V lost 8 bases and J lost 12 bases. The CDR3 runs to 15 residues.

This clone has a handful of counts. The chain carries TRBV27 and TRBJ2-1; D is perhaps TRBD1 (6 bases). V was shortened by 6 bases and J by 4 bases, with 16 bases between the two germline ends. Germline V gives CDR1 MNHEY, CDR2 SMNVEV (reference sequence). The CDR3 is 15 residues long. The CDR3: CASSTSGTPYNEQFF. The DNA of the CDR3 is TGTGCCAGCAGCACTTCCGGGACACCGTACAATGAGCAGTTCTTC.

The chain couples TRBV24-1 to TRBJ1-2; D call uncertain. The CDR3 sequence is 14 residues long. Germline-derived CDR1 and CDR2 are KGHDR and SFDVKD. Between the trimmed V and J ends, which lost 1 base and 8 bases, there was a span of 13 bases. The CDR3 protein is CATSDFPQGSGYTF. The CDR3 region has the DNA TGTGCCACCAGTGATTTCCCTCAAGGGAGCGGCTACACCTTC.

This clone was seen a single time. The V and J genes are TRBV6-5 and TRBJ1-3, with TRBD1 as a possible D gene (5 bases). This CDR3 comprises 15 residues. V was cut by 2 bases and J by 2 bases, with 10 bases left in between. The germline V gene has CDR1 MNHEY and CDR2 SVGAGI. The CDR3 region has the DNA TGTGCCAGCAGTTACAAGGGGCAGGCTGGAAACACCATATATTTT. Translating gives CASSYKGQAGNTIYF.